One and the same sample provided the 24 T cell receptor beta chains below, sequenced in a study of tumor-infiltrating lymphocytes in primary liver carcinoma listed by TCRdb under 2017. Blood RNA was extracted from unsorted whole blood with TRIzol reagent; germline DNA came from the DNeasy Blood & Tissue kit. The listed sequencing device is Illumina HiSeq 2500. Using a constant-region primer and ProtoScript II reverse transcriptase, TCRbeta-specific cDNA was reverse-transcribed from about 0.45 ug total RNA. Construction of the TCRbeta libraries relied on three nested rounds of multiplex PCR, following a slightly modified ARM-PCR procedure. The first two PCR rounds used multiplex TRBV1-TRBV30 forward primers with a Cbeta reverse primer, each for roughly 10 cycles. TCRdb trimmed the raw reads at Q25, called clones with MiXCR and kept productive beta chains. Rows are unified per CDR3 protein, each entry keeping the most common DNA and genes. The sample table holds approximately 330,000 distinct CDR3 sequences, of which approximately 65% were seen once. Roughly 6% of the sample lies in the top ten.

The specimen was peripheral blood. The origin of the receptors is a man in his forties with primary liver carcinoma and hepatitis B virus infection.

The chain has TRBV11-3 and TRBJ2-3, with 7 bases identical to TRBD2. The V gene's germline CDR1 is SGHNT and CDR2 YENEEA. With 5 bases clipped from V and 8 bases from J, the junction kept 13 bases outside the gene matches. The CDR3 totals 15 residues. CDR3 loop: CASSTSGRAPGTQYF. Written as DNA, the CDR3 is TGTGCCAGCAGCACTAGTGGGAGGGCCCCAGGTACGCAGTATTTT.

This clonotype occurred a few times. The rearrangement links TRBV7-3 to TRBJ1-5; TRBD1 agrees at 7 bases. The CDR3 has 16 residues. After removal of 5 bases from V and 4 bases from J, the junction contained 11 bases not matched to a gene. Per germline, CDR1 SGHTA and CDR2 FQGTGA. The CDR3 sequence: CASSIRRTGGNQPQHF. The CDR3 nucleotides are TGTGCCAGCAGCATCCGTCGGACAGGCGGGAATCAGCCCCAGCATTTT.

This clonotype showed up many times. The gene calls are TRBV6-1 and TRBJ2-1, with 7 bases lining up with TRBD1. V trimming: 6 bases; J trimming: 1 base; junction bases outside the gene matches: 6. Germline V CDR1 and CDR2: MNHNS, SASEGT. The CDR3 spans 15 residues. The CDR3 loop reads CASSLYRGSYNEQFF. The CDR3 coding sequence is TGTGCCAGCAGCCTATACAGGGGATCCTACAATGAGCAGTTCTTC.

This clonotype has more than one count but fewer than ten. A much more abundant neighbour one base away suggests this may be a read error. The CDR3 nucleotides read TGTGCCAGCAGCCAAGTAGGCGGTCCGGACTCCTACGAGCAGTACTTC. The encoded protein is CASSQVGGPDSYEQYF. V and J are TRBV4-2 and TRBJ2-7; D call uncertain. V lost 1 base and J 0 bases, leaving 13 bases between the germline ends. Germline V lookup: CDR1 LGHNA, CDR2 YNFKEQ. The CDR3 length is 16 residues.

In its sample, this clonotype was seen many times. This chain uses TRBV6-5 with TRBJ2-1, with D hard to call. CDR3 length equals 13 residues. V lost 6 bases to trimming and J lost 5 bases, with 11 bases between them. Germline-derived CDR1 and CDR2 are MNHEY and SVGAGI. CDR3 bases: TGTGCCAGCAGCTCGTCCGTAGACAATGAGCAGTTCTTC. This encodes CASSSSVDNEQFF.

This clonotype is a singleton in its sample. This may stem from a read error, because a much larger clone lies one nucleotide away. The gene calls are TRBV5-4 and TRBJ2-2; TRBD2 matches at 8 bases. The germline gives CDR1 SGHNT, CDR2 YYREEE (reference sequence). CDR3 length equals 15 residues. Here the CDR3 DNA reads TGTGCCAGCAGCACGGGACTAGTGAACACCGGGGGGCTGTTTTTT. The encoded protein is CASSTGLVNTGGLFF.

This clonotype occurred many times. V gene TRBV11-3 combines with J gene TRBJ2-1; 13 positions match TRBD2. Looked up from germline, CDR1 is SGHNT and CDR2 is YENEEA. CDR3 length: 19 amino acids. V gave up 5 bases and J gave up 4 bases; unmatched junction bases: 14. The CDR3 sequence: CASSQWDRGTSGIYNEQFF. The CDR3, as DNA: TGTGCCAGCAGCCAGTGGGACAGAGGGACTAGCGGGATTTACAATGAGCAGTTCTTC.

On this clonotype: A read error may explain this, as a much larger clone is one base away. This rearrangement joins TRBV4-1 to TRBJ1-1, with 7 bases identical to TRBD1. This CDR3 is built from 17 residues. Germline CDR1 reads MGHRA; CDR2 reads YSYEKL. The CDR3 reads CASSLLPPRQGWSEPFF. The CDR3 DNA reads TGCGCCAGCAGCTTACTCCCCCCTCGACAGGGATGGTCTGAACCTTTCTTT.

This clonotype came up many times. The chain recombines TRBV6-2 or TRBV6-3 with TRBJ2-1, with TRBD2 matching 11 bases. The J segment lost 3 bases and the V segment lost 4 bases, leaving 2 bases of the junction unmatched. CDR1 and CDR2 from the germline V gene are MNHEY and SVGEGT. The CDR3 length is 15 residues. The CDR3 is CASSLTSGNYNEQFF. In DNA form, the CDR3 reads TGTGCCAGCAGTTTGACTAGCGGGAACTACAATGAGCAGTTCTTC.

The rearrangement links TRBV5-1 to TRBJ2-7; TRBD2 aligns across 12 bases. V was clipped by 0 bases and J by 2 bases; unmatched bases: 9. From germline, CDR1 is SGHRS and CDR2 YFSETQ. The CDR3 extends over 18 amino acids. CDR3: CASSLGTSGMTLTYEQYF. CDR3 DNA: TGCGCCAGCAGCTTGGGGACTAGCGGGATGACCTTAACCTACGAGCAGTACTTC.

As concerns this clonotype: A read error may account for a junction end that differs from germline. The genes are TRBV4-3 and TRBJ2-5; D possibly corresponds to TRBD2 (5 bases). The germline V gene has CDR1 LGHNA and CDR2 YSLEER. The CDR3 loop spans 14 amino acids. The CDR3 is CSSCQETGGETQYF. In DNA, the CDR3 is TGCTCCAGCTGCCAAGAGACCGGAGGAGAGACCCAGTACTTC.

Comment on this clonotype: A much larger clone is a single base away; this may be a read error. The J gene is TRBJ2-1, the V gene TRBV6-5, with 9 bases lining up with TRBD1. The end of the DNA aligns better with TRBJ2-7, so the J call may be wrong. The germline V gene encodes CDR1 MNHEY and CDR2 SVGAGI. CDR3 length: 14 amino acids. CDR3 in amino acids: CASSDRTGVNEQYF. CDR3 nucleotide sequence: TGTGCCAGCAGCGATAGGACAGGGGTCAATGAGCAGTACTTC.

A word on this clonotype: This may come from a read error, since a much larger clone is one base off. The rearrangement joins TRBV6-6 to TRBJ1-3; 7 positions match TRBD1. The CDR3 contains 14 residues. V trimming: 2 bases; J trimming: 5 bases; junction bases outside the gene matches: 3. The V gene's germline CDR1 is MNHNY and CDR2 SVGAGI (reference sequence). As DNA, the CDR3 is TGTGCCAGCAGTTACGAAGGGGGCCGAAACACCATATATTTT. Translated: CASSYEGGRNTIYF.

V usage is TRBV29-1 and J usage is TRBJ2-1; D uncertain. V lost 4 bases and J lost 10, with 17 bases in between. CDR1 and CDR2 from the germline V gene are SQVTM and ANQGSEA. The CDR3 runs 13 residues. CDR3 residues: CSVVPRPTGEQFF. CDR3 sequence (DNA): TGCAGCGTTGTCCCAAGGCCCACCGGGGAGCAGTTCTTC.

In its sample, this clonotype was seen a few times. One end of the junction varies from germline; a read error may be responsible. The V and J genes are TRBV6-1 and TRBJ2-3; 7 positions agree with TRBD1. The CDR3 runs to 15 residues. Germline lookup yields CDR1 MNHNS and CDR2 SASEGT. The CDR3 region is CASRERTGSADTQYF. In DNA, the CDR3 is TGTGCCAGCCGTGAAAGGACAGGTAGCGCAGATACGCAGTATTTT.

This clonotype showed up many times. A junction boundary mismatches the germline segment, possibly from a read error. The rearrangement links TRBV11-2 to TRBJ1-1, with 10 bases fitting TRBD1. The CDR3 sequence is 12 residues long. CDR1 and CDR2 (germline): SGHAT, FQNNGV. The CDR3 spells CASSYEGTGAGF. DNA for the CDR3: TGTGCCAGCAGCTACGAGGGGACAGGGGCAGGGTTT.

This clonotype came up once. Possible read error: a much larger clone is one base away. V is TRBV4-3 and J is TRBJ2-1; tentatively, D is TRBD1 (5 bases). V shed 0 bases and J shed 10 bases, with 19 bases lying between them. The germline V gene encodes CDR1 LGHNA and CDR2 YSLEER. CDR3 length: 16 residues. Written as DNA, the CDR3 is TGCGCCAGCAGCCAAGATCTGAGACAGCCCTCCTACGAGCAGTTCTTC. Its translation is CASSQDLRQPSYEQFF.

For this clonotype: This is likely a read error, given that the CDR3 carries no conserved phenylalanine or tryptophan at its end. The chain joins TRBV11-2 to TRBJ2-2, with unresolved D. The germline V gene has CDR1 SGHAT and CDR2 FQNNGV. There are 12 residues in the CDR3. The CDR3 protein is CASPRNTRELFL. CDR3 bases: TGTGCCAGTCCACGCAACACCAGGGAGCTGTTTTTA.

Comment on this clonotype: Germline is not matched at one junction end, which may reflect a read error. The genes are TRBV11-2 and TRBJ2-5; 8 bases match TRBD2. This CDR3 is 16 amino acids long. Looked up from germline, CDR1 is SGHAT and CDR2 is FQNNGV. For the CDR3, the DNA is TGTGCTAGCAGCTCCGAATTTAGCGGGGTGGAAGAGACCCAGTACTTC. Protein: CASSSEFSGVEETQYF.

This clonotype was found many times. The genes are TRBV6-5 and TRBJ2-2, with TRBD1 as a possible D gene (6 bases). Trimming pared 5 bases from V and 10 bases from J, leaving 29 bases between. Germline V gene sequence: CDR1 MNHEY, CDR2 SVGAGI. The length of the CDR3 is 18 residues. The CDR3 here is CASSPGAGADTLFEELFF. Here the CDR3 DNA reads TGTGCCAGCAGTCCCGGGGCAGGGGCGGATACACTCTTCGAGGAGCTGTTTTTT.

This clonotype has a count of ten or more. The rearrangement joins TRBV4-1 to TRBJ2-7; TRBD2 matches 16 bases. CDR1 and CDR2 from the germline V gene are MGHRA and YSYEKL. The CDR3 has 18 amino acids. J was trimmed by 1 base and V by 4 bases; bases with no gene match: 7. CDR3 region: CASSRGTSGRAGSYEQYF. CDR3 bases: TGCGCCAGCAGCCGCGGGACTAGCGGGAGGGCGGGGTCCTACGAGCAGTACTTC.

The chain links TRBV28 to TRBJ2-7, with a possible D match to TRBD2 (6 bases). CDR1 and CDR2 (germline): MDHEN, SYDVKM. V was trimmed by 7 bases and J by 3 bases, leaving 13 bases between them. The CDR3 runs 13 residues. For the CDR3, the DNA is TGTGCCAGCATCCTAACGGGAGACTACGAGCAGTACTTC. Its protein is CASILTGDYEQYF.

The chain is built from TRBV11-2 and TRBJ1-1, with D possibly being TRBD1 (6 bases). CDR1 SGHAT and CDR2 FQNNGV come from the germline V gene. Trimming removed 4 bases from V and 6 bases from J, with 21 bases in between. The length of the CDR3 is 16 residues. The CDR3 here is CASSSAGTRWLAEAFF. CDR3 DNA sequence: TGTGCCAGCAGCTCAGCAGGGACACGGTGGTTGGCTGAAGCTTTCTTT.

V gene TRBV12-3 or TRBV12-4 combines with J gene TRBJ1-5; perhaps TRBD1 as D (5 bases). This CDR3 region has 14 residues. V was pared by 7 bases and J by 1 base, with 11 bases between. CDR3 protein: CASIEGFSNQPQHF. The CDR3, as DNA: TGTGCCAGCATAGAGGGGTTCAGCAATCAGCCCCAGCATTTT.